This passage covers 21 T cell receptor beta chains from one sample sequenced in a study of blood T cell repertoires in COVID-19. Clones were read by immunoSEQ multiplex PCR, and TCRdb kept only the in-frame ones, dropping some. This sample carries over 25,000 clones, around 86% of them seen once, and the ten largest clones take approximately 15%. Sequenced: peripheral blood. Receptor source: a human donor in a cohort sampled during active COVID-19. The donor label of this sample is uncertain.

The CDR3 DNA sequence: TGTGCCAGCAGCTTAGCGGGACTAGATTACAATGAGCAGTTCTTC. Translating gives CASSLAGLDYNEQFF. The V call is TRBV5-4, the J call TRBJ2-1, with 8 nucleotides matching TRBD2. CDR1 is SGHNT and CDR2 is YYREEE in the germline V gene (reference sequence). The ends lost 2 bases at V and 4 bases at J; junction bases unmatched: 5. The CDR3 consists of 15 residues.

The chain joins TRBV1 to TRBJ2-7; the table assigns TRBD1, which was not confirmed against the DNA. TRBV1 is termed a pseudogene. The CDR3 is made up of 11 amino acids. CDR3 loop: CTSTQGLEQYF. The CDR3 DNA sequence: TGCACCAGCACCCAGGGGCTGGAGCAGTACTTC.

This chain uses TRBV3-1 (or the pseudogene TRBV3-2) with TRBJ2-1, with TRBD2 matching 10 bases. The germline V gene has CDR1 LGHDT and CDR2 YNNKEL (reference sequence). This CDR3 is 17 amino acids long. V shed 4 bases and J 0 bases; nucleotides not matched to a gene: 6. CDR3 sequence: CASSPRTSGFSYNEQFF. CDR3 coding DNA: TGTGCCAGCAGCCCTCGGACTAGCGGCTTCTCCTACAATGAGCAGTTCTTC.

The CDR3 DNA follows: TGTGCCATCAGCACCGGGACAGGGGAGTACACCGGGGAGCTGTTTTTT. This encodes CAISTGTGEYTGELFF. The gene calls are TRBV10-3 and TRBJ2-2; 10 bases are shared with TRBD1. V lost 6 bases, J lost 3 bases, and 7 bases stayed unmatched. This CDR3 comprises 16 residues. The germline gives CDR1 ENHRY, CDR2 SYGVKD.

This chain uses TRBV9 with TRBJ2-4, with TRBD1 matching over 8 bases. V gave up 0 bases and J gave up 10 bases; unmatched junction bases: 6. The CDR3 totals 14 residues. Germline loops: CDR1 SGDLS, CDR2 YYNGEE. In DNA form, the CDR3 reads TGTGCCAGCAGCGTAGATGTGGACAGGGCAATTCAGTACTTC. It codes for CASSVDVDRAIQYF.

The chain carries TRBV28 and TRBJ1-1; D might be TRBD1 (5 bases). The CDR3 is 14 amino acids. The V gene lost 8 bases and the J gene lost 1 base, with 14 bases spanning the gap. Germline CDR1 reads MDHEN; CDR2 reads SYDVKM. The CDR3 bases are TGTGCCAGCCGGGGGGGTTTCAGGAACACTGAAGCTTTCTTT. This gives the protein CASRGGFRNTEAFF.

The chain has TRBV24-1 and TRBJ1-1; weak D call: TRBD1 (5 bases). The CDR3 extends over 13 amino acids. Germline CDR1 reads KGHDR; CDR2 reads SFDVKD. The ends were cut back, 6 bases at V and 1 base at J, with 8 bases in the middle. CDR3 protein: CATSPGQNTEAFF. CDR3 nucleotides: TGTGCCACCAGTCCTGGACAGAACACTGAAGCTTTCTTT.

This chain joins TRBV28 and TRBJ1-5; the D gene is possibly TRBD1 (5 bases). Germline V gene lookup returns CDR1 MDHEN and CDR2 SYDVKM. CDR3 length: 16 residues. Trimming cost V 8 bases and J 3 bases, with 20 bases left between them. The CDR3 DNA follows: TGTGCCAGCTCTTCTTTGTGGCGGGGCCCCAATCAGCCCCAGCATTTT. Its protein product is CASSSLWRGPNQPQHF.

This chain uses TRBV9 with TRBJ1-5; D might be TRBD1 (5 bases). Germline CDR1 reads SGDLS; CDR2 reads YYNGEE. There are 15 residues in the CDR3. V was trimmed by 1 base and J by 0 bases, leaving 8 bases between them. In DNA form, the CDR3 reads TGTGCCAGCAGCGTAACAGGATATAGCAATCAGCCCCAGCATTTT. Amino acid sequence: CASSVTGYSNQPQHF.

The chain employs TRBV29-1 and TRBJ2-7, with 9 bases identical to TRBD1. This CDR3 is built from 15 residues. After removal of 3 bases from V and 5 bases from J, the junction contained 11 bases not matched to a gene. CDR1 and CDR2 from the germline V gene are SQVTM and ANQGSEA. The CDR3 is CSVEVPGQGFNEQYF. The CDR3 nucleotides read TGCAGCGTTGAGGTTCCGGGACAGGGATTCAACGAGCAGTACTTC.

The chain combines TRBV19 with TRBJ1-4; a weak D match, TRBD1 (6 bases). Germline assignment: CDR1 LNHDA and CDR2 SQIVND (reference sequence). V lost 7 bases, J lost 8 bases, and 11 bases lay in between. There are 12 residues in the CDR3. The CDR3 here is CASKGQQEKLFF. The CDR3 DNA reads TGTGCCAGTAAGGGACAACAAGAAAAACTGTTTTTT.

The V call is TRBV10-1, the J call TRBJ2-1, with no clear D. Trimming removed 0 bases at V and 10 bases at J, with 4 bases between. Germline lookup yields CDR1 WNHNN and CDR2 SYGVQD (reference sequence). CDR3 length equals 11 residues. The CDR3 DNA is TGCGCCAGCAGTGAGTCAACAGAGCAGTTCTTC. Translated: CASSESTEQFF.

In DNA form, the CDR3 reads TGTGCCAGCAGTTTATCACGGGTCCTTAATCGGGGCTACACCTTC. Translated, it gives CASSLSRVLNRGYTF. The chain recombines TRBV28 with TRBJ1-2; D call uncertain. CDR3 length equals 15 residues. CDR1 and CDR2 from the germline V gene are MDHEN and SYDVKM. V dropped 1 base and J dropped 8 bases, with 17 bases sitting between them.

This clone was detected once. This chain links TRBV18 with TRBJ2-7; TRBD2 matches at 11 bases. Germline assignment: CDR1 KGHSH and CDR2 LQKENI. This CDR3 has 15 amino acids. Trimming at V came to 3 bases and at J to 0 bases, leaving 1 base not matched to a gene. Written as DNA, the CDR3 is TGTGCCAGCTCACCCGGGACTAGCGGCTCCTACGAGCAGTACTTC. This gives the protein CASSPGTSGSYEQYF.

The rearrangement uses TRBV18 and TRBJ1-1; D unresolved. Germline V gives CDR1 KGHSH, CDR2 LQKENI. The CDR3 runs to 14 residues. The V and J ends lost 3 bases and 8 bases respectively, with 16 bases between them. The CDR3 loop is CASSPLRGGSEAFF. The CDR3 DNA reads as TGTGCCAGCTCACCCCTCCGGGGAGGGTCCGAAGCTTTCTTT. Based on the CDR3 plus reference TRBV18 and TRBJ1-1, the full variable domain is NAGVMQNPRHLVRRRGQEARLRCSPMKGHSHVYWYRQLPEEGLKFMVYLQKENIIDESGMPKERFSAEFPKEGPSILRIQQVVRGDSAAYFCASSPLRGGSEAFFGQGTRLTVV.

The chain has TRBV7-3 and TRBJ2-5; the match to TRBD2 covers 12 bases. V lost 5 bases and J lost 5; bases outside the gene matches: 6. The CDR3 sequence is 15 residues long. Germline V CDR1 and CDR2: SGHTA, FQGTGA. CDR3: CASSLAGGPSETQYF. For the CDR3, the DNA is TGTGCCAGCAGCCTAGCGGGGGGGCCGAGTGAGACCCAGTACTTC.

This rearrangement joins TRBV19 to TRBJ2-1; TRBD1 might be the D (6 bases). The V and J ends lost 5 bases and 14 bases respectively, with 22 bases between them. Germline values: CDR1 LNHDA, CDR2 SQIVND (reference sequence). The CDR3 extends over 14 amino acids. CDR3 loop: CASSAPGHPNLKFF. The CDR3 coding sequence is TGTGCCAGTAGTGCCCCGGGACACCCAAACCTGAAGTTCTTC.

The rearrangement links TRBV6-1 to TRBJ2-7; the match to TRBD2 covers 7 bases. V trimming: 2 bases; J trimming: 8 bases; junction bases outside the gene matches: 6. The CDR3 has 13 amino acids. Germline CDR1 is MNHNS and CDR2 is SASEGT. The CDR3 protein is CASSELVGGKQYF. In DNA, the CDR3 is TGTGCCAGCAGTGAATTGGTGGGGGGGAAGCAGTACTTC.

V usage is TRBV5-5 and J usage is TRBJ1-2; possible D gene TRBD1, 5 bases. Between the trimmed V and J ends, which lost 6 bases and 6 bases, there was a span of 15 bases. CDR1 is SGHKS and CDR2 is YYEKEE in the germline V gene (reference sequence). CDR3 length: 13 amino acids. The CDR3 region is CASIPDGGHGYTF. The CDR3 DNA reads as TGTGCCAGCATTCCCGACGGGGGACATGGCTACACCTTC.

This chain links TRBV25-1 with TRBJ2-1; 10 bases line up with TRBD2. The CDR3 spans 15 residues. CDR1 MGHDK and CDR2 SYGVNS come from the germline V gene. Trimming at V came to 5 bases and at J to 6 bases, leaving 7 bases not matched to a gene. The CDR3 DNA is TGTGCCAGCAGTCTTAGCGGGGGGCCCCTCAATGAGCAGTTCTTC. It specifies CASSLSGGPLNEQFF.

In its sample, this clone was seen once. This chain links TRBV7-3 with TRBJ2-2; TRBD1 is a possible D gene (5 bases). Germline assignment: CDR1 SGHTA and CDR2 FQGTGA. CDR3 length: 16 residues. Trimming stripped 2 bases from V and 4 bases from J, with 14 bases between. The CDR3 loop is CASSLRSGRGTGELFF. The CDR3 bases are TGTGCCAGCAGCTTACGATCGGGTAGGGGCACCGGGGAGCTGTTTTTT.